This T cell receptor (beta chain) emerged from a study of identical twins. The study's findings and limits: Memory repertoires showed no such pattern, whereas abundant cord blood beta clonotypes carried fewer insertions. Excess low generation probability was seen in twin-shared out-of-frame alpha sequences.

This clonotype was counted ten times or more. As yet, its antigen is unknown. CDR3 length equals 13 residues. V shed 6 bases and J 0 bases; nucleotides not matched to a gene: 4. Germline-derived CDR1 and CDR2 are DFQATT and SNEGSKA (reference sequence). No donor was unhealthy or non-Caucasian. TCRdb analysed the 5' RACE reads with MiXCR anew, one entry per CDR3 protein. The table shows 500,000 to 700,000 distinct CDR3 sequences, with 7.1% occurring only once. The same sample was also used in a study of yellow fever vaccine responses in identical twins. That publication notes: After vaccination, twins' T cell response reportedly seemed partly convergent, partly personalized.

V is TRBV20-1 and J is TRBJ1-2; 7 bases line up with TRBD1. The sample consisted of PBMCs. The TCR comes from a woman under 30 in good health. CDR3 nucleotide sequence: TGCAGTGCATCGACAGGGACTAACTATGGCTACACCTTC. Translating gives CSASTGTNYGYTF.